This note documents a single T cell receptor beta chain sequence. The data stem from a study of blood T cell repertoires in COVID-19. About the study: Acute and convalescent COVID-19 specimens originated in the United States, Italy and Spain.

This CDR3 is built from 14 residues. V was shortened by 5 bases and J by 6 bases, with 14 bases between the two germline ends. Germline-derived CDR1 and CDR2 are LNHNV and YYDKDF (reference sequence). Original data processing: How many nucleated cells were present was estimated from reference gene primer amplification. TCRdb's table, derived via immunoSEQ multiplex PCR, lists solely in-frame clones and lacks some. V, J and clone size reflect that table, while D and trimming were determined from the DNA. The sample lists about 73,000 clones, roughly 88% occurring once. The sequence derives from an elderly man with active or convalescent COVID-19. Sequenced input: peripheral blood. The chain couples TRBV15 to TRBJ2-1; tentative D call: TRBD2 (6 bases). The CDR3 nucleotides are TGTGCCACCAGCTTAGAGGTCGGGGGCAATGAGCAGTTCTTC. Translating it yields CATSLEVGGNEQFF. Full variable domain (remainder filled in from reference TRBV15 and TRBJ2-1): DAMVIQNPRYQVTQFGKPVTLSCSQTLNHNVMYWYQQKSSQAPKLLFHYYDKDFNNEADTPDNFQSRRPNTSFCFLDIRSPGLGDTAMYLCATSLEVGGNEQFFGPGTRLTVL.